The next 14 T cell receptor beta chains were all read from a single sample in a study of T cells in Graves' hyperthyroidism and ophthalmopathy. Researchers took RNA transcripts and amplified the TCR beta CDR3 regions from them. The TCR CDR3 first-round RT-PCR relied on the HTBI primer set. TCRdb fed the multiplex PCR reads into MiXCR, producing one record per CDR3 protein. This sample has 450,000 to 650,000 distinct CDR3 sequences, with approximately 15% found just once. Sequenced material: blood. Receptor source: a woman under 30 with Graves' ophthalmopathy.

This clonotype was seen a handful of times. The rearrangement joins TRBV2 to TRBJ1-4; 8 bases align to TRBD1. CDR1 and CDR2 from the germline V gene are SNHLY and FYNNEI. V dropped 5 bases and J dropped 8; count of bases not matched to a gene: 1. The CDR3 runs to 12 residues. In DNA, the CDR3 is TGTGCCAGCAGTAGACAGGGGGAAAAACTGTTTTTT. This translates into CASSRQGEKLFF.

This clonotype turned up a few times. One base away lies a much larger clone, so this may be a sequencing read error. The chain links TRBV7-9 to TRBJ2-3, with unresolved D. The germline V gene encodes CDR1 SEHNR and CDR2 FQNEAQ (reference sequence). Trimming took 4 bases from V and 2 from J, leaving 19 bases between them. The CDR3 is made up of 17 amino acids. In nucleotides, the CDR3 is TGTGCCAGCAGCTCCACAGTCTCCGGGTCGGCCACAGATACGCAGTATTTT. Amino acids: CASSSTVSGSATDTQYF.

This clonotype was seen many times. J is TRBJ2-2 and V is TRBV20-1; 11 positions match TRBD2. CDR1 is DFQATT, CDR2 SNEGSKA, per germline (reference sequence). The CDR3 sequence is 17 residues long. With 3 bases clipped from V and 0 bases from J, the junction kept 6 bases outside the gene matches. This CDR3 is CSASGLAGGTNTGELFF. CDR3 nucleotides: TGCAGTGCTAGTGGGCTAGCGGGGGGCACGAACACCGGGGAGCTGTTTTTT.

The J gene is TRBJ2-6, the V gene TRBV19, with D perhaps TRBD1 (6 bases). The CDR3 covers 15 residues. The ends were cut back, 2 bases at V and 4 bases at J, with 9 bases in the middle. CDR1 LNHDA and CDR2 SQIVND come from the germline V gene (reference sequence). In DNA form, the CDR3 reads TGTGCCAGTAGTATATCAGGGGACGGGGCCAACGTCCTGACTTTC. It encodes CASSISGDGANVLTF.

Concerning this clonotype itself: It may be a read error: a sequence one base away is much more abundant. This CDR3 is missing its conserved last phenylalanine or tryptophan, likely due to a read error. V is TRBV6-2 or TRBV6-3 and J is TRBJ1-5; 12 positions match TRBD1. The CDR3 is made up of 15 amino acids. The trim removed 5 bases at V and 6 bases at J, leaving 5 bases unmatched. Germline values: CDR1 MNHEY, CDR2 SVGEGT. The CDR3 DNA reads TGTGCCAGCAGTGGCGGGACAGGGGGCTCTCAGCCCCAGCATCTT. Its protein product is CASSGGTGGSQPQHL.

This clonotype was counted many times. The chain has TRBV5-1 and TRBJ2-1, with TRBD2 matching over 10 bases. V gave up 0 bases and J gave up 5 bases; unmatched junction bases: 5. This CDR3 contains 16 residues. Germline V gives CDR1 SGHRS, CDR2 YFSETQ. The CDR3 region is CASSLGVTSGNNEQFF. CDR3 coding DNA: TGCGCCAGCAGCTTGGGCGTAACTAGCGGGAACAATGAGCAGTTCTTC.

This clonotype was seen many times. The chain links TRBV10-3 to TRBJ2-6; D unclear. Trimming stripped 2 bases from V and 2 bases from J, with 4 bases between. The germline CDR1 and CDR2 sequences are ENHRY and SYGVKD. The CDR3 has 14 residues. CDR3 coding DNA: TGTGCCATCAGTGAGCGGGCTGGGGCCAACGTCCTGACTTTC. Protein product: CAISERAGANVLTF.

This chain links TRBV18 with TRBJ1-5; weak D call: TRBD1 (6 bases). Trimming took off 6 bases at V and 6 bases at J, with 15 bases between the two ends. The CDR3 contains 14 residues. Per the germline V gene, CDR1 is KGHSH and CDR2 is LQKENI. The CDR3 DNA follows: TGTGCCAGCTCGCAGCAGGGGAACGGTCAGCCCCAGCATTTT. It encodes CASSQQGNGQPQHF.

This chain joins TRBV6-2 or TRBV6-3 and TRBJ2-4; TRBD1 matches at 7 bases. V was pared by 6 bases and J by 1 base, with 9 bases of the junction left unmatched. CDR3 length equals 16 residues. CDR1 is MNHEY, CDR2 SVGEGT, per germline. This chain's CDR3 is CASRSHDRVAKNIQYF. CDR3 sequence (DNA): TGTGCCAGCAGATCACACGACAGGGTGGCCAAAAACATTCAGTACTTC.

The sample holds a few counts of this clonotype. V usage is TRBV30 and J usage is TRBJ2-7; D tentatively reads TRBD1 or TRBD2 (5 bases each). Between the trimmed V and J ends, which lost 6 bases and 4 bases, there was a span of 16 bases. CDR3 size: 13 residues. Germline V gives CDR1 GTSNPN, CDR2 SVGIG (reference sequence). The CDR3 reads CACSGTLGYEQYF. In nucleotides, the CDR3 is TGTGCCTGCTCGGGGACCCTTGGTTACGAGCAGTACTTC.

The sample holds a few counts of this clonotype. This chain uses TRBV5-1 with TRBJ1-5; 10 bases map to TRBD1. The germline V gene encodes CDR1 SGHRS and CDR2 YFSETQ. This CDR3 is 15 amino acids long. Trimming at V came to 4 bases and at J to 3 bases, leaving 4 bases not matched to a gene. CDR3 in amino acids: CASSTGTGDNQPQHF. CDR3 nucleotide sequence: TGCGCCAGCAGCACCGGGACAGGGGACAATCAGCCCCAGCATTTT. The full variable domain, completed using reference TRBV5-1 and TRBJ1-5, is KAGVTQTPRYLIKTRGQQVTLSCSPISGHRSVSWYQQTPGQGLQFLFEYFSETQRNKGNFPGRFSGRQFSNSRSEMNVSTLELGDSALYLCASSTGTGDNQPQHFGDGTRLSIL.

This clonotype was seen at least ten times. The chain carries TRBV12-3 or TRBV12-4 and TRBJ2-7, with D possibly being TRBD1 or TRBD2 (5 bases each). There are 17 residues in the CDR3. Trimming cost V 1 base and J 0 bases, with 16 bases left between them. This CDR3 reads CASSLESGRPGSYEQYF. The CDR3 nucleotides read TGTGCCAGCAGTTTAGAGTCAGGGAGACCGGGCTCCTACGAGCAGTACTTC.

This clonotype showed up many times. The gene calls are TRBV6-1 and TRBJ1-1, with TRBD1 identical over 8 bases. The junction had 7 bases not matched to a gene; V was cut back by 3 bases and J by 1 base. There are 16 residues in the CDR3. CDR1 is MNHNS and CDR2 is SASEGT in the germline V gene. The CDR3 protein is CASSEWQGAGNTEAFF. CDR3 in DNA: TGTGCCAGCAGTGAGTGGCAGGGGGCCGGGAACACTGAAGCTTTCTTT.

The sample holds many counts of this clonotype. The CDR3 region is CASSQVWGDTGELFF. The CDR3 coding sequence is TGTGCCAGCAGCCAAGTGTGGGGAGACACCGGGGAGCTGTTTTTT. The chain employs TRBV3-1 and TRBJ2-2; D may be TRBD2 (5 bases). Trimming pared 1 base from V and 3 bases from J, leaving 9 bases between. The CDR3 length is 15 residues. CDR1 is LGHDT and CDR2 is YNNKEL in the germline V gene (reference sequence).